The 29 T cell receptor beta chains below were found in one sample sequenced in a study of regulatory T cells in long-lasting Graves disease. Time point described: newly diagnosed GD, antithyroid drugs for less than 3 months. Following extraction of RNA from PBMCs, that RNA was used to make the TCR library. Arm-PCR of CDR3 regions and iRepertoire HTBI primers were the basis on which TCR beta libraries were built. TCRdb reanalysed the multiplex PCR reads using MiXCR and keeps one entry per CDR3 protein. The sample lists more than 300,000 distinct CDR3 sequences, roughly a sixth occurring once. Material: peripheral blood mononuclear cells (PBMCs), obtained at new diagnosis, from a patient treated with antithyroid drugs. The source of these receptors is a female donor with Graves disease.

The V gene is TRBV27, the J gene TRBJ1-2; perhaps TRBD1 as D (6 bases). Trimming took off 1 base at V and 3 bases at J, with 15 bases between the two ends. Germline CDR1 reads MNHEY; CDR2 reads SMNVEV (reference sequence). The CDR3 length is 16 residues. This CDR3 is CASSLFSDTGYYGYTF. As DNA, the CDR3 is TGTGCCAGCAGTTTATTCTCCGACACAGGGTACTATGGCTACACCTTC.

This clonotype was observed a handful of times. The chain joins TRBV18 to TRBJ2-1; TRBD2 matches 11 bases. Germline-derived CDR1 and CDR2 are KGHSH and LQKENI. This CDR3 has 16 residues. The V gene end was trimmed by 7 bases and the J gene end by 6 bases; junction bases not matched to a gene: 11. This CDR3 is CASFVRLAGGRNEQFF. DNA for the CDR3: TGTGCCAGCTTCGTTCGGTTAGCGGGAGGGCGCAATGAGCAGTTCTTC.

This clonotype was detected many times. The genes are TRBV6-5 and TRBJ1-1; D might be TRBD1 (6 bases). V lost 0 bases and J 0 bases, leaving 8 bases between the germline ends. The CDR3 covers 15 residues. Per the germline V gene, CDR1 is MNHEY and CDR2 is SVGAGI. CDR3 protein: CASSYSAGVNTEAFF. CDR3 coding DNA: TGTGCCAGCAGTTACTCGGCAGGGGTGAACACTGAAGCTTTCTTT.

Worth noting for this clonotype: Since a far larger clone is one base different, this is likely a read error. The V and J genes are TRBV3-2 and TRBJ1-1; no DNA check was done on the table's D call, TRBD1. TRBV3-2 is described as a pseudogene. The CDR3 length is 12 residues. DNA for the CDR3: TGTGCCAGCAGGGGTGGGGGCACTGAAGCTCTCTTT. Translating it yields CASRGGGTEALF.

V gene TRBV7-9 combines with J gene TRBJ2-1, with 15 positions matching TRBD2. The CDR3 totals 19 residues. Germline V gene lookup returns CDR1 SEHNR and CDR2 FQNEAQ (reference sequence). Losses at the gene ends were 5 bases for V and 7 bases for J; bases not matched to a gene: 15. CDR3 DNA: TGTGCCAGCAGCCCACTAGGACTAGCGGGAGGGCCAACGGTGAATGAGCAGTTCTTC. This gives the protein CASSPLGLAGGPTVNEQFF. Using reference TRBV7-9 and TRBJ2-1 for the parts outside the CDR3, the full variable domain is DTGVSQNPRHKITKRGQNVTFRCDPISEHNRLYWYRQTLGQGPEFLTYFQNEAQLEKSRLLSDRFSAERPKGSFSTLEIQRTEQGDSAMYLCASSPLGLAGGPTVNEQFFGPGTRLTVL.

The rearrangement uses TRBV6-2 or TRBV6-3 and TRBJ2-5; no firm D call. Trimming took 6 bases from V and 1 from J, leaving 15 bases between them. The CDR3 is 15 amino acids. CDR1 and CDR2 from the germline V gene are MNHEY and SVGEGT. This CDR3 reads CASRRRAVLQETQYF. In DNA form, the CDR3 reads TGTGCCAGCAGAAGACGGGCTGTCCTCCAAGAGACCCAGTACTTC.

This clonotype was found many times. This chain links TRBV2 with TRBJ2-3; TRBD2 matches 10 bases. From germline, CDR1 is SNHLY and CDR2 FYNNEI. This CDR3 has 15 amino acids. V was clipped by 5 bases and J by 4 bases; unmatched bases: 6. The CDR3 coding sequence is TGTGCCAGCAGTTATCTAGCGGGAGACCCAGATACGCAGTATTTT. Residues: CASSYLAGDPDTQYF.

This clonotype was detected only a few times. The CDR3 reads CASSWIYEQYF. DNA for the CDR3: TGTGCCAGCAGCTGGATCTACGAGCAGTACTTC. The V gene is TRBV11-2, the J gene TRBJ2-7; D uncertain. Per the germline V gene, CDR1 is SGHAT and CDR2 is FQNNGV. V shed 4 bases and J shed 3 bases, with 4 bases lying between them. The CDR3 is 11 residues long.

Only a few counts were recorded for this clonotype. This rearrangement joins TRBV6-5 to TRBJ2-1, with 7 bases identical to TRBD1. With 2 bases clipped from V and 1 base from J, the junction kept 2 bases outside the gene matches. Germline lookup yields CDR1 MNHEY and CDR2 SVGAGI. The CDR3 has 15 residues. This CDR3 reads CASSYTGESYNEQFF. Written as DNA, the CDR3 is TGTGCCAGCAGTTACACAGGGGAATCCTACAATGAGCAGTTCTTC.

This clonotype is termed medium-sized. The chain combines TRBV11-2 with TRBJ2-5; 11 bases fit TRBD2. Trimming cost V 5 bases and J 4 bases; bases outside gene matches: 12. Germline values: CDR1 SGHAT, CDR2 FQNNGV. This CDR3 is 17 amino acids long. The CDR3 here is CASSPLTSGVVGETQYF. The CDR3 DNA follows: TGTGCCAGCAGCCCCCTGACTAGCGGGGTGGTGGGAGAGACCCAGTACTTC.

This chain links TRBV6-2 or TRBV6-3 with TRBJ1-1; TRBD1 matches 7 bases. Looked up from germline, CDR1 is MNHEY and CDR2 is SVGEGT. The CDR3 contains 13 residues. The V segment lost 9 bases and the J segment 2 bases; nucleotides outside the gene matches: 6. CDR3 nucleotides: TGTGCCAGTTGGGACAGCATAAACACTGAAGCTTTCTTT. Residues: CASWDSINTEAFF.

This clonotype has a count of ten or more. V gene TRBV7-9 combines with J gene TRBJ2-5; D is unclear. V dropped 4 bases and J dropped 5 bases, with 11 bases sitting between them. Germline V gene sequence: CDR1 SEHNR, CDR2 FQNEAQ (reference sequence). CDR3 length: 13 residues. CDR3 amino acids: CASSWSLQETQYF. DNA for the CDR3: TGTGCCAGCAGCTGGAGTCTTCAGGAGACCCAGTACTTC.

The chain is built from TRBV10-1 and TRBJ2-1; TRBD2 matches 7 bases. Germline V gene lookup returns CDR1 WNHNN and CDR2 SYGVQD (reference sequence). The CDR3 loop spans 15 amino acids. Trimming cost V 0 bases and J 4 bases; bases outside gene matches: 3. CDR3 DNA: TGCGCCAGCAGTGAGTCATCGGGGGGATACAATGAGCAGTTCTTC. Translated: CASSESSGGYNEQFF.

This clonotype showed up just a few times. This rearrangement joins TRBV30 to TRBJ2-7; D is undetermined. CDR1 and CDR2 (germline): GTSNPN, SVGIG (reference sequence). The V gene lost 3 bases and the J gene lost 4 bases, with 10 bases spanning the gap. CDR3 length: 12 residues. In DNA form, the CDR3 reads TGTGCCTGGAGCCATGGGCAGTACGAGCAGTACTTC. Translating gives CAWSHGQYEQYF.

This clonotype was detected ten times or more. This chain connects TRBV13 to TRBJ2-7; a possible D gene is TRBD1 (6 bases). There are 13 residues in the CDR3. The germline V and J ends were trimmed by 3 bases and 5 bases, with 11 bases remaining between them. The germline gives CDR1 PRHDT, CDR2 FYEKMQ (reference sequence). CDR3 sequence: CASSLLRDNEQYF. The DNA for the CDR3 is TGTGCCAGCAGCTTGCTCCGGGACAACGAGCAGTACTTC. Full variable domain (outside the CDR3, taken from reference TRBV13 and TRBJ2-7): AAGVIQSPRHLIKEKRETATLKCYPIPRHDTVYWYQQGPGQDPQFLISFYEKMQSDKGSIPDRFSAQQFSDYHSELNMSSLELGDSALYFCASSLLRDNEQYFGPGTRLTVT.

The genes are TRBV9 and TRBJ1-1; TRBD1 might be the D (6 bases). Between the trimmed V and J ends, which lost 6 bases and 4 bases, there was a span of 13 bases. The length of the CDR3 is 13 residues. From germline, CDR1 is SGDLS and CDR2 YYNGEE. CDR3: CASMNRVFTEAFF. The CDR3 DNA is TGTGCCAGCATGAACAGGGTATTCACTGAAGCTTTCTTT.

As for this clonotype: A much larger clone sits a single nucleotide away, making a read error possible. The CDR3 loop reads CASSLGQENTGELFF. In DNA form, the CDR3 reads TGTGCCAGCAGCTTAGGACAGGAGAACACCGGGGAGCTGTTTTTT. V usage is TRBV7-9 and J usage is TRBJ2-2; maybe TRBD1 (6 bases). V lost 1 base to trimming and J lost 1 base, with 7 bases between them. Germline lookup yields CDR1 SEHNR and CDR2 FQNEAQ (reference sequence). The CDR3 spans 15 residues. The variable domain in full, with the rest retrieved from reference TRBV7-9 and TRBJ2-2, is DTGVSQNPRHKITKRGQNVTFRCDPISEHNRLYWYRQTLGQGPEFLTYFQNEAQLEKSRLLSDRFSAERPKGSFSTLEIQRTEQGDSAMYLCASSLGQENTGELFFGEGSRLTVL.

This clonotype has at least ten counts. The chain uses TRBV12-3 or TRBV12-4 and TRBJ1-2; D uncertain. CDR3 length: 15 amino acids. V was shortened by 1 base and J by 4 bases, with 13 bases between the two germline ends. The CDR3 bases are TGTGCCAGCAGTTTAGGTGGGCTACGGCGCTATGGCTACACCTTC. It yields the protein CASSLGGLRRYGYTF.

This clonotype has a handful of counts. With a much larger clone just one base away, this may be a read error. The rearrangement joins TRBV6-2 or TRBV6-3 to TRBJ2-1, with D perhaps matching TRBD1 (5 bases). The CDR3 has 15 amino acids. The V end was cut by 6 bases, the J end by 0 bases, with 12 bases between. Germline CDR1 is MNHEY and CDR2 is SVGEGT. DNA of the CDR3: TGTGCCAGCAGGGCGGACATTCCCTCCTACAATGAGCAGTTCTTC. Amino acids: CASRADIPSYNEQFF.

This clonotype was seen ten or more times. The chain uses TRBV3-1 and TRBJ1-6; 7 bases are a match to TRBD1. In germline, CDR1 is LGHDT, CDR2 YNNKEL (reference sequence). J gave up 5 bases and V 1 base, and 5 bases lay outside the gene matches. The CDR3 consists of 16 residues. The CDR3 sequence is CASSQGLGQDNSPLHF. CDR3 sequence (DNA): TGTGCCAGCAGCCAAGGATTAGGACAGGATAATTCACCCCTCCACTTT.

This clonotype was observed at least ten times. The chain carries TRBV6-2 or TRBV6-3 and TRBJ1-2, with D unresolved. Germline CDR1 and CDR2: MNHEY and SVGEGT. V was clipped by 2 bases and J by 4 bases, with 8 bases between them. CDR3 length: 13 amino acids. DNA of the CDR3: TGTGCCAGCAGTTACAGTTCCAGCTATGGCTACACCTTC. Its protein is CASSYSSSYGYTF.

This clonotype was recorded many times. V gene TRBV27 combines with J gene TRBJ2-7, with unresolved D. The CDR3 has 13 residues. V was pared by 0 bases and J by 3 bases, with 6 bases between. Per germline, CDR1 MNHEY and CDR2 SMNVEV (reference sequence). The CDR3 spells CASSLSGIYEQYF. The CDR3 bases are TGTGCCAGCAGTTTATCGGGGATCTACGAGCAGTACTTC.

V and J are TRBV9 and TRBJ2-3; D tentatively reads TRBD1 or TRBD2 (5 bases each). Trimming took 2 bases from V and 2 from J, leaving 18 bases between them. Germline V gene lookup returns CDR1 SGDLS and CDR2 YYNGEE. There are 17 residues in the CDR3. The CDR3 loop is CASSVSRDGAYTDTQYF. As DNA, the CDR3 is TGTGCCAGCAGCGTTAGCCGGGACGGGGCTTACACAGATACGCAGTATTTT.

This clonotype was observed a handful of times. The genes are TRBV12-3 or TRBV12-4 and TRBJ2-7; D remains ambiguous. The ends were cut back, 3 bases at V and 0 bases at J, with 12 bases in the middle. This CDR3 contains 15 residues. As DNA, the CDR3 is TGTGCCAGCAGTTTCTCGGCAGGATTCTCCTACGAGCAGTACTTC. Translation: CASSFSAGFSYEQYF.

The chain employs TRBV19 and TRBJ1-3; D is unclear. CDR3 size: 12 residues. From germline, CDR1 is LNHDA and CDR2 SQIVND (reference sequence). V lost 3 bases, J lost 4 bases, and 4 bases lay in between. For the CDR3, the DNA is TGTGCCAGTAGTATCGGCGGAAACACCATATATTTT. Encoded protein: CASSIGGNTIYF.

This clonotype was seen at least ten times. The V gene is TRBV9, the J gene TRBJ1-4, with TRBD1 matching over 9 bases. The CDR3 is 18 amino acids. Germline V gene lookup returns CDR1 SGDLS and CDR2 YYNGEE. Losses at the gene ends were 4 bases for V and 0 bases for J; bases not matched to a gene: 10. CDR3 amino acids: CASSPGTGNPATNEKLFF. The CDR3 coding sequence is TGTGCCAGCAGCCCCGGGACAGGGAACCCCGCAACTAATGAAAAACTGTTTTTT.

This clonotype occurred many times. The chain links TRBV27 to TRBJ2-3; the match to TRBD2 covers 7 bases. The CDR3 runs 15 residues. J gave up 0 bases and V 3 bases, and 3 bases lay outside the gene matches. The germline CDR1 and CDR2 sequences are MNHEY and SMNVEV (reference sequence). The CDR3 reads CASSFGDYSTDTQYF. In nucleotides, the CDR3 is TGTGCCAGCAGTTTTGGGGACTATAGCACAGATACGCAGTATTTT.

This clonotype was picked up many times. One end of the junction fails to match germline, which may point to a read error. Written as DNA, the CDR3 is TGTGCCAGCAGCCCCTCGTGGGGGTCCTTGATCTTC. Protein sequence: CASSPSWGSLIF. V is TRBV28 and J is TRBJ2-1; perhaps D is TRBD1 or TRBD2 (5 bases each). The CDR3 totals 12 residues. The germline V gene encodes CDR1 MDHEN and CDR2 SYDVKM.

At least ten counts were recorded for this clonotype. V gene TRBV28 combines with J gene TRBJ1-2, with TRBD1 as a possible D gene (6 bases). The CDR3 consists of 15 residues. Germline lookup yields CDR1 MDHEN and CDR2 SYDVKM. V was pared by 7 bases and J by 2 bases, with 17 bases between. The CDR3 sequence is CASTFRNRDNYGYTF. The CDR3, as DNA: TGTGCCAGCACCTTCAGGAACAGGGACAACTATGGCTACACCTTC.